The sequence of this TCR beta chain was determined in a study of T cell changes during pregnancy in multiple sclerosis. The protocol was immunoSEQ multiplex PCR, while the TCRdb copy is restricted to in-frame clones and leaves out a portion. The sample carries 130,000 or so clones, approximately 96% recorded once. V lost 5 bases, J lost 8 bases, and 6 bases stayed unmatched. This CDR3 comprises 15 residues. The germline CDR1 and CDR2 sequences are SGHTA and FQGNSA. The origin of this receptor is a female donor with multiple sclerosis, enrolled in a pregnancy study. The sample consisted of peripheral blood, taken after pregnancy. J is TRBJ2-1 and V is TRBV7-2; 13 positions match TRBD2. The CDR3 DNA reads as TGTGCCAGCAGCGTCGGACTAGCGGGAGAATATGAGCAGTTCTTC. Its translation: CASSVGLAGEYEQFF.